Listed below are T cell receptor beta chains from one sample, sequenced in a study of blood T cell repertoires in COVID-19. Only in-frame clones appear in the TCRdb table, and some are missing; sequencing was by immunoSEQ multiplex PCR. The table has approximately 220,000 clones, approximately 87% seen once; the top ten hold roughly 6.2%. Sequenced sample: peripheral blood. Every receptor here comes from a man in his 60s who had recovered from COVID-19. Both conserved end residues are part of each CDR3.

TRBV4-2	TRBJ1-5	CASSRTADQPQHF
TRBV6-2/TRBV6-3	TRBJ2-6	CASSPSSSGANVLTF
TRBV7-6	TRBJ2-3	CASSLSGGSGTDTQYF
TRBV5-4	TRBJ2-3	CASSWGVTDTQYF
TRBV9	TRBJ2-3	CASSLSSGRPDTQYF
TRBV27	TRBJ2-7	CASSLWGVQYF
TRBV9	TRBJ2-1	CASSVASADNEQFF
TRBV6-5	TRBJ1-5	CASRADSPSNQPQHF
TRBV11-1	TRBJ2-7	CASSLGPTREQYF
TRBV28	TRBJ1-1	CASSPRLLNTEAFF
TRBV18	TRBJ1-5	CASSPDRGPNQPQHF
TRBV7-2	TRBJ1-4	CASSPGQGKEEKLFF
TRBV5-1	TRBJ2-7	CASSGGNYEQYF
TRBV5-4	TRBJ1-2	CASSEITGHRNYGYTF
TRBV18	TRBJ2-7	CASSPPPPSGSYEQYF
TRBV28	TRBJ1-2	CASNKQGAYGYTF
TRBV7-3	TRBJ1-2	CASRRGGRNYGYTF
TRBV30	TRBJ2-7	CAWSVRGYEQYF
TRBV6-5	TRBJ1-2	CASILGQGSYGYTF
TRBV28	TRBJ2-7	CASSSLYEQYF
TRBV7-8	TRBJ2-3	CASSLVGGRGDTQYF
TRBV5-1	TRBJ1-1	CASSLKAATEAFF
TRBV11-2	TRBJ1-1	CASSFTVEAFF
TRBV5-1	TRBJ2-1	CASSLYRGTGVNEQFF
TRBV19	TRBJ2-5	CASSSRRRGGETQYF
TRBV3-1/TRBV3-2	TRBJ2-1	CASSRTSYNEQFF
TRBV6-6	TRBJ2-7	CASRPGQGYEQYF
TRBV18	TRBJ2-7	CASSLGTSGNEQYF